This TCR beta chain was observed in a study of T cells in Graves' hyperthyroidism and ophthalmopathy. General observations from the study: Most thyroid clonotypes expanded above 0.001 were also detected in blood.

Germline V gene data show CDR1 as WSHSY and CDR2 as SAAADI. V was clipped by 6 bases and J by 5 bases, with 13 bases between them. This CDR3 region has 13 residues. Regarding this clonotype: The antigen is undetermined.

There were TCR beta CDR3 regions amplified from RNA transcripts. First-round RT-PCR targeting the TCR CDR3 was performed with the HTBI primer set. TCRdb reprocessed the multiplex PCR reads via MiXCR and lists one record per CDR3 protein. The sample contains around 520,000 distinct CDR3 sequences, 24% of which appear only once. The V gene is TRBV10-2, the J gene TRBJ2-5; possibly TRBD1 for D (6 bases). Input material: blood. The source of this sequence is a woman aged 25 to 45 with Graves' ophthalmopathy. CDR3 loop: CASRTKGEETQYF. The DNA for the CDR3 is TGCGCCAGCAGAACAAAGGGGGAGGAGACCCAGTACTTC.